This entry is about one T cell receptor beta chain. Its target antigen remains unknown. No much larger clonotype is one base removed from it; base qualities were not supplied. TCRbeta CDR3 regions were amplified from genomic DNA by means of the immunoSEQ Assay, a bias-controlled multiplex PCR. As for the authors' bioinformatics: Within the assay, amplification of reference gene primers was used to estimate how many nucleated cells each sample contained. Sequence reads were collapsed and filtered to measure the absolute abundance of every unique TCRbeta CDR3 rearrangement. For each sample, productive Simpson clonality was calculated as the square root of Simpson's diversity index across productive rearrangements. TCRdb obtained this table from immuneACCESS and retained in-frame rearrangements with V and J assigned. These tables miss some clones; where compared with another copy, unresolved V genes account for less than half of the shortfall, and the remainder is unexplained. The V and J calls and clone size are taken from that table; D and trimming were inferred from the DNA. Here the sample has 350,000 to 500,000 clones; around nine tenths occur a single time. 1.4% of the sample belongs to the ten largest clones.

This entry belongs to a study of blood T cell repertoires in COVID-19 (dated by TCRdb to the early 2020s). Regarding the study in general: The collaborator samples originated in the United States, Italy and Spain and spanned the acute and convalescent phases of COVID-19. The prospective study material was composed of cDNA or gDNA derived from T cells, B-cell-depleted T cells, or PBMCs. Subjects who had been exposed to COVID-19, were actively infected with it, or had recovered from it provided the deeply sampled blood TCRbeta repertoires that made up the dataset. The repertoires were released in a freely available public database intended as a resource for research on the immune response to SARS-CoV-2. Samples were obtained from the ongoing ImmuneRACE study (first 160 participants) and from 1,254 subjects provided by 6 global collaborators. A de-identified subject ID, COVID-19 status, age in years and sex were almost always included in the sample metadata. Where available, HLA class I and class II types were obtained from metadata supplied by the sample provider rather than from assay-based typing. Here is what the overall study found, with its caveats: The quantity of clinical and demographic metadata differed by source and by participant and was supplied without curation.

Participants in the prospective study were aged roughly 18 to 100 years, lived in 20 to 30 United States geographic areas, and enrolled through a virtual design. In the prospective study, participants were assigned to cohorts based on the clinical history participants reported in a screening survey and a study questionnaire. Exposed participants had been in contact with someone with a PCR-confirmed or clinician-diagnosed COVID-19 case within 2 weeks of study entry. Mobile phlebotomists in the prospective study collected whole blood, serum and a nasopharyngeal or oropharyngeal swab from every participant. Over a roughly 2-month period, participants in the prospective study had the option of providing additional blood draws and questionnaires. Before DNA extraction, prospective study blood samples were shipped either frozen or at room temperature. The CDR3 runs 15 residues from the cysteine to the phenylalanine. The only DNA kept is the CDR3, 45 bases in frame from the first base. Per the germline V gene (reference sequence), SGHKS is the CDR1 and YYEKEE is the CDR2. Trimming removed 0 bases from V and 6 bases from J; the gene matches leave 7 bases unexplained.

The chain joins TRBV5-5 to TRBJ2-7; 9 central bases correspond to TRBD1. The sequence was collected from a young woman who had been exposed to COVID-19. Sequenced sample: PBMCs or T cells enriched from blood (not recorded which). The CDR3 protein sequence reads: CASSLGGTGWREQYF. The DNA sequence is given as TGTGCCAGCAGCTTGGGTGGGACAGGGTGGCGCGAGCAGTACTTC.